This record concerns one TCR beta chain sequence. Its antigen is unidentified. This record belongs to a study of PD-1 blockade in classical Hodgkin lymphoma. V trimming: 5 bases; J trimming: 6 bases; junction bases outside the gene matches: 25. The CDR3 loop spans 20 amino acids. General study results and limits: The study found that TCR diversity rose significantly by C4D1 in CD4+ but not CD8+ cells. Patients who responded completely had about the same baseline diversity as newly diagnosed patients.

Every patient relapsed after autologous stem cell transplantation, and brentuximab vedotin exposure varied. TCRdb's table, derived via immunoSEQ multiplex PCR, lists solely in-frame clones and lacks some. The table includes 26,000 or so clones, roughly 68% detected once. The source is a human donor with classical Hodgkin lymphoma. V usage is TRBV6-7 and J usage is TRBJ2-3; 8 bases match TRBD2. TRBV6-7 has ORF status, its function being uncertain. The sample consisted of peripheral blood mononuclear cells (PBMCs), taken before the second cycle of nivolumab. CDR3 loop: CASSPTLSTGARGGGDTQYF. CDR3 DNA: TGTGCCAGCAGTCCGACACTAAGCACGGGGGCACGGGGGGGAGGCGATACGCAGTATTTT.